Reported below is one TCR beta chain. Its antigen is unknown. Thyroid surgery had not been preceded by any treatment in any patient. The data were obtained in a study of metastatic and nonmetastatic thyroid tumors. Study summary: Repertoire comparisons spanned blood and tumor or nodule tissue from malignant and benign thyroid patients. Findings and caveats of the study: Significantly higher TCR beta diversity was reportedly seen in malignant thyroid tumors than benign nodules, in blood and tumor.

As originally analysed: Across clinicopathological groups, CDR3 differences served as the basis for building a distant-metastasis classifier for papillary thyroid cancer. TCRdb re-analyzed the PCR reads using MiXCR. The authors' filters were not applied to this entry. This table has tens of thousands of clones, about 33% appearing once. V dropped 4 bases and J dropped 2; count of bases not matched to a gene: 7. The length of the CDR3 is 15 residues. Germline lookup yields CDR1 SGHDT and CDR2 YYEEEE. The TCR comes from a female donor with papillary thyroid cancer or a benign thyroid nodule (not recorded which). Some clones in this sample may be carry-over from other donors' samples. The sequenced sample consisted of tumor tissue. The chain couples TRBV5-6 to TRBJ2-7, with TRBD2 matching over 9 bases. CDR3 region: CASSTLTSGTYEQYF. CDR3 in DNA: TGTGCCAGCAGCACCCTGACTAGCGGAACCTACGAGCAGTACTTC.